This TCR beta chain was observed in a study of regulatory T cells in long-lasting Graves disease. The germline gives CDR1 MNHEY, CDR2 SVGEGT. The CDR3 sequence is 14 residues long. V dropped 0 bases and J dropped 3 bases, with 6 bases sitting between them. Libraries of TCR beta came from iRepertoire HTBI primers plus Arm-PCR of CDR3 regions. Via MiXCR, TCRdb re-called the multiplex PCR reads, giving one row per CDR3 protein. The data show some 490,000 distinct CDR3 sequences, more than 10% seen once. This clonotype occurred many times. Documented time point: newly diagnosed GD, antithyroid drugs for less than 3 months. Construction of the TCR library relied on RNA isolated from PBMCs. The collection involved drawing roughly 9.1 milliliters of peripheral blood into EDTA tubes. The same sample was also studied in work on T cells in Graves' hyperthyroidism and ophthalmopathy. From that study: Researchers found most expanded thyroid clonotypes above 0.001 in blood as well. From stable hyperthyroidism, ophthalmopathy was set apart by a 13 V-J model.

Sample: peripheral blood mononuclear cells (PBMCs), taken at new diagnosis, from a patient treated with antithyroid drugs. This sequence originates from a woman aged 25 to 45 with Graves disease. V and J are TRBV6-2 or TRBV6-3 and TRBJ2-1, with D uncertain. Written as DNA, the CDR3 is TGTGCCAGCAGTTACTCGAGCCGCTACAATGAGCAGTTCTTC. This gives the protein CASSYSSRYNEQFF.